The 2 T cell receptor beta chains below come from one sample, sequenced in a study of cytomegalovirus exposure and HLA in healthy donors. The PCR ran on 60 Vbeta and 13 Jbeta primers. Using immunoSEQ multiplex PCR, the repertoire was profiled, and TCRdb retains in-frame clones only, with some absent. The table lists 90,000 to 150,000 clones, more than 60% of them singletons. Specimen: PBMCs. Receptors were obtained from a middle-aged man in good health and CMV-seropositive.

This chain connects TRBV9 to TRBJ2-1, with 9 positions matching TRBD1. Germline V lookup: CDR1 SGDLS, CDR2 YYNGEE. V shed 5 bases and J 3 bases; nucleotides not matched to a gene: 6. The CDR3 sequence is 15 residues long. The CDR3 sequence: CASSGTGYHYNEQFF. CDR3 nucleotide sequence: TGTGCCAGCAGTGGGACAGGGTACCACTACAATGAGCAGTTCTTC. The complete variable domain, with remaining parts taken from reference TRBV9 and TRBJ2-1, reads DSGVTQTPKHLITATGQRVTLRCSPRSGDLSVYWYQQSLDQGLQFLIQYYNGEERAKGNILERFSAQQFPDLHSELNLSSLELGDSALYFCASSGTGYHYNEQFFGPGTRLTVL.

The CDR3 DNA sequence: TGTGCCCGAGAGCCGGGTCCGGGAGGAGGGAAAAACCAAGAGACCCAGTACTTC. Translated: CAREPGPGGGKNQETQYF. The gene calls are TRBV19 and TRBJ2-5; TRBD2 agrees at 7 bases. Germline values: CDR1 LNHDA, CDR2 SQIVND (reference sequence). CDR3 length: 18 residues. V lost 11 bases to trimming and J lost 0 bases; unmatched junction nucleotides: 21.